The 19 T cell receptor beta chains presented below share a single source sample, sequenced in a study of CD4 and CD8 cells across lung adenocarcinoma regions. In TCRdb, the PCR reads were re-called with MiXCR into one record per CDR3 protein. This sample has about 23,000 distinct CDR3 sequences, with more than 45% found just once. Material for sequencing was CD4+ T cells from the center of a lung tumor. The receptor set was obtained from a male donor with lung adenocarcinoma. The CD4 and CD8 labels of this study may be unreliable.

The rearrangement uses TRBV6-1 and TRBJ2-3; TRBD2 matches at 10 bases. The end of the DNA fits TRBJ2-1 better, so the J call may be wrong. The CDR3 spans 15 residues. Germline V gives CDR1 MNHNS, CDR2 SASEGT. The DNA for the CDR3 is TGTGCCAGCAGCCACGGAGGGACTAGCGTGCCTGAGCAGTTCTTC. It codes for CASSHGGTSVPEQFF.

The chain links TRBV6-1 to TRBJ2-3, with a possible D match to TRBD2 (6 bases). In germline, CDR1 is MNHNS, CDR2 SASEGT. This CDR3 comprises 16 residues. V shed 6 bases and J shed 2 bases, with 18 bases lying between them. CDR3 amino acids: CASSVAGRYATDTQYF. DNA of the CDR3: TGTGCCAGCAGCGTCGCGGGGCGGTATGCCACAGATACGCAGTATTTT.

For this clonotype: In this CDR3 the conserved last residue, phenylalanine or tryptophan, is missing, so a read error is likely. The chain couples TRBV10-3 to TRBJ2-5; D may correspond to TRBD1 or TRBD2 (5 bases each). The DNA end lines up better with TRBJ2-1; the J call may be wrong. Germline values: CDR1 ENHRY, CDR2 SYGVKD. The CDR3 length is 12 residues. Here the CDR3 reads CVSGPGQATQFL. DNA for the CDR3: TGTGTCTCTGGGCCGGGGCAAGCGACCCAGTTCTTG.

A word on this clonotype: This may be a read error: a much more frequent sequence differs by one nucleotide. This sequence joins TRBV4-1 and TRBJ1-2; TRBD1 matches at 8 bases. The germline V gene encodes CDR1 MGHRA and CDR2 YSYEKL. This CDR3 spans 13 amino acids. The chain's CDR3 is CASALGTGDGFTF. The CDR3 DNA is TGCGCCAGCGCGCTTGGGACAGGCGATGGCTTCACCTTC.

This clonotype was observed a handful of times. V is TRBV30 and J is TRBJ2-2; maybe TRBD1 (6 bases). Looked up from germline, CDR1 is GTSNPN and CDR2 is SVGIG (reference sequence). This CDR3 is built from 14 residues. V lost 5 bases and J 5 bases, leaving 15 bases between the germline ends. CDR3 residues: CAWERRGYTGELFF. The CDR3 DNA reads TGTGCCTGGGAACGCAGGGGTTATACCGGGGAGCTGTTTTTT.

For this clonotype: At one end, the junction sequence differs from germline, possibly due to a read error. The chain has TRBV6-1 and TRBJ2-1; D gene uncertain. The CDR3 runs to 13 residues. Germline V gene sequence: CDR1 MNHNS, CDR2 SASEGT. Here the CDR3 reads CASSETPYGEQFF. The CDR3 DNA is TGTGCCAGCAGTGAGACACCCTACGGTGAGCAGTTTTTC.

The chain carries TRBV3-1 and TRBJ2-7; the match to TRBD2 covers 15 bases. The CDR3 contains 17 residues. The germline V gene has CDR1 LGHDT and CDR2 YNNKEL (reference sequence). Germline trimming cut 4 bases from V and 1 base from J; bases unmatched to any gene: 5. The CDR3 nucleotides are TGTGCCAGCAGCCTGGGACTAGCGGGAGGAGCGTCCTACGAGCAGTACTTC. It specifies CASSLGLAGGASYEQYF.

In this sample, this clonotype turned up a few times. The gene calls are TRBV20-1 and TRBJ2-7, with a tentative D call TRBD1 (6 bases). Trimming removed 6 bases from V and 3 bases from J, with 12 bases in between. The CDR3 has 12 residues. Per germline, CDR1 DFQATT and CDR2 SNEGSKA (reference sequence). In DNA form, the CDR3 reads TGCAGTGCCCAAACAGGGTACTACGAGCAGTACTTC. Its translation: CSAQTGYYEQYF.

The chain has TRBV7-6 and TRBJ2-3, with a possible D match to TRBD2 (8 bases). Germline loops: CDR1 SGHVS, CDR2 FNYEAQ. V was shortened by 1 base and J by 10 bases, with 30 bases between the two germline ends. The CDR3 is 19 residues long. Here the CDR3 DNA reads TGTGCCAGCAGCTTAGGGACTAGCCGGAGGGCTGTGAGCACAGGGGCGCAGTATTTT. Amino acid sequence: CASSLGTSRRAVSTGAQYF. The entire variable domain, with the rest obtained from reference TRBV7-6 and TRBJ2-3, is as follows: GAGVSQSPRYKVTKRGQDVALRCDPISGHVSLYWYRQALGQGPEFLTYFNYEAQQDKSGLPNDRFSAERPEGSISTLTIQRTEQRDSAMYRCASSLGTSRRAVSTGAQYFGPGTRLTVL.

This clonotype turned up a few times. The gene calls are TRBV27 and TRBJ2-5; D may be TRBD1 or TRBD2 (5 bases each). CDR1 is MNHEY and CDR2 is SMNVEV in the germline V gene (reference sequence). The CDR3 runs 14 residues. In DNA form, the CDR3 reads TGTGCGGGCAGTGGGGCCGGGACCACAGATACCCAGTACTTC. Its translation: CAGSGAGTTDTQYF.

This clonotype is labeled medium-sized (0.01 to 0.1%). The CDR3 reads CASRAGAIFTYEQYF. In DNA form, the CDR3 reads TGTGCCAGCAGAGCCGGAGCGATATTTACCTACGAGCAGTACTTC. The chain has TRBV27 and TRBJ2-7; no definite D call. The CDR3 covers 15 residues. The V end lost 6 bases, the J end lost 2 bases, and 17 bases lay between the germline ends. CDR1 MNHEY and CDR2 SMNVEV come from the germline V gene (reference sequence).

The chain links TRBV9 to TRBJ1-2, with 10 bases that match TRBD1. With 5 bases clipped from V and 5 bases from J, the junction kept 9 bases outside the gene matches. This CDR3 region has 15 residues. Germline V CDR1 and CDR2: SGDLS, YYNGEE. CDR3 amino acids: CASRGDRGPRYGYTF. As DNA, the CDR3 is TGTGCCAGCAGAGGGGACAGGGGCCCCAGGTATGGCTACACCTTC.

CDR3 in DNA: TGTGGCCGCGGCTCGGGGAGGAGTGGTGGAGACACTCAGTACTTC. This sequence encodes CGRGSGRSGGDTQYF. The chain carries TRBV9 and TRBJ2-4; a weak D match, TRBD2 (6 bases). The CDR3 consists of 15 residues. Germline V gene lookup returns CDR1 SGDLS and CDR2 YYNGEE.

The V call is TRBV5-1, the J call TRBJ2-1, with D possibly TRBD2 on 5 matching bases. The CDR3 is 14 residues long. The ends were cut back, 4 bases at V and 5 bases at J, with 13 bases in the middle. Germline V lookup: CDR1 SGHRS, CDR2 YFSETQ. In nucleotides, the CDR3 is TGCGCCAGCAGCCGCGAAGCGGCAGACAATGAGCAGTTCTTC. Its protein is CASSREAADNEQFF.

The V and J genes are TRBV6-1 and TRBJ2-3, with a tentative D call TRBD2 (6 bases). The last part of the DNA fits TRBJ2-2 better; the J call may be wrong. The CDR3 runs to 15 residues. Germline V gene lookup returns CDR1 MNHNS and CDR2 SASEGT. Written as DNA, the CDR3 is TGTGCCAGGGGACTCCAGTCCGTAATTCCAGATACGCTGTTTTTT. It encodes CARGLQSVIPDTLFF.

This clonotype came up many times. The DNA of the CDR3 is TGTGCCAGCAGTTGGACGGCGGGAGCACGCACAGATACGCAGTATTTT. Translated: CASSWTAGARTDTQYF. The rearrangement joins TRBV12-3 or TRBV12-4 to TRBJ2-3; 7 positions match TRBD2. J gave up 1 base and V 4 bases, and 8 bases lay outside the gene matches. This CDR3 has 16 residues.

With respect to this clonotype: One junction end disagrees with the germline gene, perhaps due to a read error. The chain joins TRBV10-1 to TRBJ2-3; 8 bases are a match to TRBD2. The germline gives CDR1 WNHNN, CDR2 SYGVQD (reference sequence). The CDR3 contains 16 residues. CDR3 amino acids: CASRGRGGGGPDTQYF. The CDR3 nucleotides are TGCGCCAGCAGGGGACGGGGGGGCGGGGGCCCAGATACCCAGTATTTT.

This clonotype has more than one count but fewer than ten. The rearrangement joins TRBV3-1 to TRBJ1-4; a possible D gene is TRBD1 (5 bases). CDR1 and CDR2 from the germline V gene are LGHDT and YNNKEL (reference sequence). The V gene lost 0 bases and the J gene lost 7 bases, with 12 bases spanning the gap. There are 15 residues in the CDR3. CDR3 sequence reads: CASSQEMGGGEKLFF. CDR3 DNA sequence: TGTGCCAGCAGCCAAGAAATGGGGGGAGGTGAAAAACTGTTTTTT.

This clonotype was counted at least ten times. The chain recombines TRBV7-2 with TRBJ2-4; D is perhaps TRBD2 (6 bases). The CDR3 runs to 16 residues. Looked up from germline, CDR1 is SGHTA and CDR2 is FQGNSA. Trimming left V 5 bases short and J 0 bases short, with 14 bases between. The CDR3 coding sequence is TGTGCCAGCAGCGGAGGGGCAGACCTAGCCAAAAACATTCAGTACTTC. Translation: CASSGGADLAKNIQYF.